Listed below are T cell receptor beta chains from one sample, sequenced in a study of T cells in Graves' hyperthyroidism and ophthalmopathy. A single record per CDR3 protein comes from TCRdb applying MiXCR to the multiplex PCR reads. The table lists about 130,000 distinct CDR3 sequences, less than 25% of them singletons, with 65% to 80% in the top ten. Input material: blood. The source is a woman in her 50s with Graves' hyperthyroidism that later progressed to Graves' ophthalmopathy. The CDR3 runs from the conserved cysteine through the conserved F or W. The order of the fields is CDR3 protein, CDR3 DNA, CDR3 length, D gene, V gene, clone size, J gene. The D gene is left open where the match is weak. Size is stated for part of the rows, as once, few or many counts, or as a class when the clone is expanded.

cdr3_aa: CASKVRLARGEQYF; cdr3_nt: TGTGCCAGCAAAGTAAGACTAGCGAGAGGCGAGCAGTACTTC; cdr3_length: 14; d_call: TRBD2; v_call: TRBV2; clone_size: -; j_call: TRBJ2-7
cdr3_aa: CASSRVPGQQETQYF; cdr3_nt: TGCGCCAGCAGCCGGGTTCCGGGACAGCAAGAGACCCAGTACTTC; cdr3_length: 15; d_call: TRBD1; v_call: TRBV5-1; clone_size: many; j_call: TRBJ2-5
cdr3_aa: CASRGGTGDGYTF; cdr3_nt: TGTGCCAGCAGGGGTGGGACAGGGGATGGCTACACCTTC; cdr3_length: 13; d_call: TRBD1; v_call: TRBV12-3/TRBV12-4; clone_size: many; j_call: TRBJ1-2
cdr3_aa: CASSSEGARGYTF; cdr3_nt: TGTGCCAGCAGCTCCGAGGGGGCTCGGGGCTACACCTTC; cdr3_length: 13; d_call: TRBD1; v_call: TRBV7-9; clone_size: few; j_call: TRBJ1-2
cdr3_aa: CSALVPSNTEAFF; cdr3_nt: TGCAGTGCTCTAGTCCCTTCGAACACTGAAGCTTTCTTT; cdr3_length: 13; d_call: -; v_call: TRBV20-1; clone_size: few; j_call: TRBJ1-1
cdr3_aa: CASSLTPGGRISDTQYF; cdr3_nt: TGCGCCAGCAGCTTGACCCCCGGCGGGAGGATCTCAGATACGCAGTATTTT; cdr3_length: 17; d_call: TRBD2; v_call: TRBV5-1; clone_size: many; j_call: TRBJ2-3
cdr3_aa: CSAPLAASKETQYF; cdr3_nt: TGCAGTGCTCCCCTGGCGGCTAGCAAAGAGACCCAGTACTTC; cdr3_length: 14; d_call: -; v_call: TRBV20-1; clone_size: -; j_call: TRBJ2-5
cdr3_aa: CATSDAGTLSYEQYF; cdr3_nt: TGTGCCACCAGTGACGCCGGGACCCTCTCCTACGAGCAGTACTTC; cdr3_length: 15; d_call: -; v_call: TRBV24-1; clone_size: -; j_call: TRBJ2-7
cdr3_aa: CASSLPVNREQFF; cdr3_nt: TGTGCCAGCAGCTTACCCGTAAACCGCGAGCAGTTCTTC; cdr3_length: 13; d_call: -; v_call: TRBV7-2; clone_size: few; j_call: TRBJ2-1
cdr3_aa: CSARDRAMNTEAFF; cdr3_nt: TGCAGCGCGAGGGATCGGGCCATGAACACTGAAGCTTTCTTT; cdr3_length: 14; d_call: -; v_call: TRBV29-1; clone_size: -; j_call: TRBJ1-1
cdr3_aa: CASSQDVGGNTIYF; cdr3_nt: TGCGCCAGCAGCCAAGATGTCGGTGGAAACACCATATATTTT; cdr3_length: 14; d_call: -; v_call: TRBV4-1; clone_size: few; j_call: TRBJ1-3
cdr3_aa: CSAQDSGTGNHEQYF; cdr3_nt: TGCAGTGCGCAAGATTCCGGGACAGGGAACCACGAGCAGTACTTC; cdr3_length: 15; d_call: TRBD1; v_call: TRBV20-1; clone_size: many; j_call: TRBJ2-7
cdr3_aa: CASSFRRNSYEQYF; cdr3_nt: TGTGCCAGCAGCTTTAGACGGAACTCCTACGAGCAGTACTTC; cdr3_length: 14; d_call: -; v_call: TRBV7-8; clone_size: many; j_call: TRBJ2-7
cdr3_aa: CASSPGQGEEDTQYF; cdr3_nt: TGTGCCAGCAGCCCGGGACAGGGTGAGGAGGATACGCAGTATTTT; cdr3_length: 15; d_call: TRBD1; v_call: TRBV7-9; clone_size: many; j_call: TRBJ2-3
cdr3_aa: CASSFHFDTQYF; cdr3_nt: TGTGCCAGTAGTTTCCACTTTGATACGCAGTATTTT; cdr3_length: 12; d_call: -; v_call: TRBV19; clone_size: few; j_call: TRBJ2-3
cdr3_aa: CASREAGGALYGYTF; cdr3_nt: TGTGCCAGCAGAGAAGCAGGGGGCGCTCTCTATGGCTACACCTTC; cdr3_length: 15; d_call: TRBD1; v_call: TRBV12-3/TRBV12-4; clone_size: few; j_call: TRBJ1-2
cdr3_aa: CASSPYTEAFF; cdr3_nt: TGTGCCAGCAGTCCTTACACTGAAGCTTTCTTT; cdr3_length: 11; d_call: -; v_call: TRBV6-1; clone_size: many; j_call: TRBJ1-1
cdr3_aa: CASSGQGVGTEAFF; cdr3_nt: TGTGCCAGCAGCGGACAGGGGGTTGGTACTGAAGCTTTCTTT; cdr3_length: 14; d_call: TRBD1; v_call: TRBV2; clone_size: many; j_call: TRBJ1-1
cdr3_aa: CASSSIGSGRNSYNEQFF; cdr3_nt: TGTGCCAGCAGTTCCATCGGTAGCGGGAGGAACTCCTACAATGAGCAGTTCTTC; cdr3_length: 18; d_call: TRBD2; v_call: TRBV6-2/TRBV6-3; clone_size: many; j_call: TRBJ2-1
cdr3_aa: CASNLSGGSGNTIYF; cdr3_nt: TGTGCCAGCAATCTCTCGGGGGGGTCTGGAAACACCATATATTTT; cdr3_length: 15; d_call: -; v_call: TRBV12-3/TRBV12-4; clone_size: many; j_call: TRBJ1-3
cdr3_aa: CASRLDHSGELFF; cdr3_nt: TGTGCCAGCAGACTCGATCACTCCGGGGAGCTGTTTTTT; cdr3_length: 13; d_call: -; v_call: TRBV12-3/TRBV12-4; clone_size: many; j_call: TRBJ2-2
cdr3_aa: CASSFPTSGRDPDTQYF; cdr3_nt: TGTGCCAGCAGTTTCCCGACTAGCGGGAGAGACCCAGATACGCAGTATTTT; cdr3_length: 17; d_call: TRBD2; v_call: TRBV28; clone_size: -; j_call: TRBJ2-3
cdr3_aa: CASSPDGPGRQTQYF; cdr3_nt: TGTGCCAGTAGTCCGGACGGTCCAGGTCGACAAACCCAGTACTTC; cdr3_length: 15; d_call: -; v_call: TRBV19; clone_size: many; j_call: TRBJ2-5
cdr3_aa: CASSSSGTGRTEAFF; cdr3_nt: TGCGCCAGCAGCTCGTCCGGGACAGGGAGGACTGAAGCTTTCTTT; cdr3_length: 15; d_call: TRBD1; v_call: TRBV5-1; clone_size: many; j_call: TRBJ1-1
cdr3_aa: CASSIDLYGRTNEQFF; cdr3_nt: TGTGCCAGTAGTATAGATCTATACGGGAGGACTAATGAGCAGTTCTTC; cdr3_length: 16; d_call: TRBD2; v_call: TRBV19; clone_size: few; j_call: TRBJ2-1
cdr3_aa: CASSPQGGGNQPQHF; cdr3_nt: TGTGCCAGCAGCCCCCAGGGGGGCGGCAATCAGCCCCAGCATTTT; cdr3_length: 15; d_call: TRBD1; v_call: TRBV7-2; clone_size: -; j_call: TRBJ1-5
cdr3_aa: CASSLSLGTSGRGRTDTQYF; cdr3_nt: TGTGCCAGCAGCTTATCCCTCGGGACTAGCGGGAGAGGAAGGACAGATACGCAGTATTTT; cdr3_length: 20; d_call: TRBD2; v_call: TRBV7-2; clone_size: many; j_call: TRBJ2-3
cdr3_aa: CASSPRLAGCTGELFF; cdr3_nt: TGTGCCAGCAGCCCCCGACTAGCGGGTTGCACCGGGGAGCTGTTTTTT; cdr3_length: 16; d_call: TRBD2; v_call: TRBV7-6; clone_size: -; j_call: TRBJ2-2
cdr3_aa: CAWSKTTGTHSFGNTIYF; cdr3_nt: TGTGCCTGGAGTAAGACAACAGGGACCCACAGCTTTGGAAACACCATATATTTT; cdr3_length: 18; d_call: -; v_call: TRBV30; clone_size: -; j_call: TRBJ1-3
cdr3_aa: CASRGRGLNQPQHF; cdr3_nt: TGTGCCAGCAGGGGTCGGGGGTTGAATCAGCCCCAGCATTTT; cdr3_length: 14; d_call: -; v_call: TRBV11-2; clone_size: many; j_call: TRBJ1-5
cdr3_aa: CASSLEPSGSLYEQYF; cdr3_nt: TGCGCCAGCAGCTTGGAACCGAGCGGGAGTCTTTACGAGCAGTACTTC; cdr3_length: 16; d_call: TRBD2; v_call: TRBV5-1; clone_size: many; j_call: TRBJ2-7
cdr3_aa: CASSPWAGVETQYF; cdr3_nt: TGCGCCAGCAGCCCGTGGGCCGGGGTAGAGACCCAGTACTTC; cdr3_length: 14; d_call: -; v_call: TRBV4-1; clone_size: -; j_call: TRBJ2-5
cdr3_aa: CASSLGGGTQYF; cdr3_nt: TGTGCCAGCAGCTTAGGCGGGGGTACGCAGTATTTT; cdr3_length: 12; d_call: TRBD2; v_call: TRBV7-2; clone_size: -; j_call: TRBJ2-3
cdr3_aa: CASSLTGTGAEKLFF; cdr3_nt: TGTGCCAGCAGTCTAACGGGGACAGGGGCCGAAAAACTGTTTTTT; cdr3_length: 15; d_call: TRBD1; v_call: TRBV7-8; clone_size: -; j_call: TRBJ1-4
cdr3_aa: CASSLDPTYNEQFF; cdr3_nt: TGCGCCAGCAGCTTGGATCCTACCTACAATGAGCAGTTCTTC; cdr3_length: 14; d_call: -; v_call: TRBV5-1; clone_size: few; j_call: TRBJ2-1
cdr3_aa: CASSLKRQGAGTEAFF; cdr3_nt: TGTGCCAGCAGCCTTAAACGACAGGGGGCGGGCACTGAAGCTTTCTTT; cdr3_length: 16; d_call: TRBD1; v_call: TRBV7-2; clone_size: few; j_call: TRBJ1-1
cdr3_aa: CASSAGLAGGAQETQYF; cdr3_nt: TGTGCTAGCAGTGCGGGACTAGCGGGAGGGGCCCAAGAGACCCAGTACTTC; cdr3_length: 17; d_call: TRBD2; v_call: TRBV7-7; clone_size: many; j_call: TRBJ2-5
cdr3_aa: CASRSPAGGSTDTQYF; cdr3_nt: TGTGCCAGCCGCTCTCCAGCGGGGGGGAGCACAGATACGCAGTATTTT; cdr3_length: 16; d_call: TRBD2; v_call: TRBV2; clone_size: -; j_call: TRBJ2-3
cdr3_aa: CASSSGLAGIEQFF; cdr3_nt: TGTGCCAGCAGTTCGGGACTAGCGGGAATTGAGCAGTTCTTC; cdr3_length: 14; d_call: TRBD2; v_call: TRBV6-9; clone_size: -; j_call: TRBJ2-1
cdr3_aa: CAWSASGSKNIQYF; cdr3_nt: TGTGCCTGGAGTGCCTCGGGGTCCAAAAACATTCAGTACTTC; cdr3_length: 14; d_call: -; v_call: TRBV30; clone_size: many; j_call: TRBJ2-4